Shown below are 15 T cell receptor beta chains from a single sample sequenced in a study of T-cell memory formation after mild COVID-19. TCRdb re-derived calls from the 5' RACE reads in MiXCR, one entry per CDR3 protein. The table lists 310,000 or so distinct CDR3 sequences, around a sixth of them singletons. Sequenced input: PBMCs or a T cell subset sorted from them (not recorded which). The receptors originated from a man aged 18 to 30 who had mild COVID-19 (a few samples of this study predate the infection). Cell type and time point are not known.

This clonotype was picked up a small number of times. The chain has TRBV7-8 and TRBJ2-1, with D maybe TRBD1 (6 bases). The CDR3 extends over 12 amino acids. V lost 5 bases, J lost 8 bases, and 10 bases lay in between. The germline CDR1 and CDR2 sequences are SGHVS and FQNEAQ. CDR3 in DNA: TGTGCCAGCAGCCCCAGGGGTCATGAGCAGTTCTTC. It specifies CASSPRGHEQFF.

This clonotype was counted between two and nine times. The V gene is TRBV29-1, the J gene TRBJ2-3; 9 bases are shared with TRBD2. V lost 2 bases, J lost 6 bases, and 6 bases stayed unmatched. CDR1 SQVTM and CDR2 ANQGSEA come from the germline V gene. The CDR3 runs 14 residues. Here the CDR3 DNA reads TGCAGCGTTGAACTAGCGGGGCATGGGGATACGCAGTATTTT. It encodes CSVELAGHGDTQYF.

This clonotype was recorded many times. The rearrangement links TRBV18 to TRBJ2-5, with D uncertain. CDR3 length: 13 residues. Germline V gene lookup returns CDR1 KGHSH and CDR2 LQKENI. With 1 base removed from V and 1 base from J, the gap between germline ends came to 4 bases. DNA of the CDR3: TGTGCCAGCTCACCACGTTCCCAAGAGACCCAGTACTTC. This encodes CASSPRSQETQYF.

This clonotype has more than one count but fewer than ten. The rearrangement uses TRBV11-2 and TRBJ2-7; D is unclear. CDR3 length equals 11 residues. CDR1 is SGHAT, CDR2 FQNNGV, per germline. Trimming cost V 4 bases and J 6 bases, with 7 bases left between them. DNA for the CDR3: TGTGCCAGCAGCTCGCAGGTCGAGCAGTACTTC. It is translated as CASSSQVEQYF.

The V call is TRBV20-1, the J call TRBJ2-1, with D possibly matching TRBD1 (6 bases). V gave up 4 bases and J gave up 3 bases, with 16 bases separating them. Germline loops: CDR1 DFQATT, CDR2 SNEGSKA (reference sequence). The CDR3 has 15 amino acids. This chain's CDR3 is CSATPRTALYNEQFF. The CDR3 coding sequence is TGCAGTGCTACCCCCCGGACAGCTCTCTACAATGAGCAGTTCTTC.

This clonotype was observed a single time. The chain recombines TRBV7-6 with TRBJ2-7; D is perhaps TRBD1 (6 bases). The CDR3 runs 16 residues. V lost 0 bases and J lost 2, with 14 bases in between. CDR1 is SGHVS, CDR2 FNYEAQ, per germline. The CDR3 coding sequence is TGTGCCAGCAGCTTAGCGGAGTTCCAGGGGACCTACGAGCAGTACTTC. Encoded protein: CASSLAEFQGTYEQYF.

This chain connects TRBV4-3 to TRBJ2-6; the D is unclear. Germline V gives CDR1 LGHNA, CDR2 YSLEER. This CDR3 has 17 amino acids. The V and J ends lost 1 base and 0 bases respectively, with 10 bases between them. The CDR3 nucleotides are TGCGCCAGCAGCCAAGGGTTAGCCTCCTCTGGGGCCAACGTCCTGACTTTC. Translating gives CASSQGLASSGANVLTF.

This clonotype was seen repeatedly, ten times or more. This chain uses TRBV7-9 with TRBJ2-3; 8 bases fit TRBD2. In germline, CDR1 is SEHNR, CDR2 FQNEAQ (reference sequence). V shed 4 bases, J shed 2 bases, and the junction held 14 bases outside the gene matches. This CDR3 region has 18 residues. The CDR3 nucleotides read TGTGCCAGCAGCTCAAACTATAGAGCAGCGGGGGTCACAGATACGCAGTATTTT. Translation gives CASSSNYRAAGVTDTQYF.

This clonotype has ten or more counts. The chain links TRBV5-1 to TRBJ2-3; D possibly corresponds to TRBD2 (6 bases). The V end was cut by 4 bases, the J end by 2 bases, with 11 bases between. This CDR3 spans 14 amino acids. Germline V lookup: CDR1 SGHRS, CDR2 YFSETQ. CDR3 sequence: CASSIGLPTDTQYF. The DNA for the CDR3 is TGCGCCAGCAGCATCGGACTACCCACAGATACGCAGTATTTT.

The rearrangement joins TRBV24-1 to TRBJ2-7; D call uncertain. The CDR3 spans 12 residues. The germline V and J ends were trimmed by 1 base and 6 bases, with 6 bases remaining between them. Germline V lookup: CDR1 KGHDR, CDR2 SFDVKD. CDR3 DNA: TGTGCCACCAGTGATTTTCGAGGCGAGCAGTACTTC. As protein: CATSDFRGEQYF.

The chain couples TRBV9 to TRBJ2-1; D is unresolved. Germline-derived CDR1 and CDR2 are SGDLS and YYNGEE. Trimming left V 0 bases short and J 3 bases short, with 7 bases between. This CDR3 comprises 14 residues. CDR3 nucleotides: TGTGCCAGCAGCGTAGTGGGCAACTACAATGAGCAGTTCTTC. Encoded protein: CASSVVGNYNEQFF.

This clonotype has a handful of counts. The chain has TRBV9 and TRBJ1-1, with a weak D call TRBD1 (5 bases). Trimming took off 0 bases at V and 7 bases at J, with 16 bases between the two ends. The CDR3 runs 15 residues. Looked up from germline, CDR1 is SGDLS and CDR2 is YYNGEE. In nucleotides, the CDR3 is TGTGCCAGCAGCGTAGCCGGGGACCCCGGGGTTGAAGCTTTCTTT. Encoded protein: CASSVAGDPGVEAFF.

This clonotype was recorded a few times. The gene calls are TRBV6-6 and TRBJ1-1; a possible D gene is TRBD1 (6 bases). Germline CDR1 reads MNHNY; CDR2 reads SVGAGI (reference sequence). The CDR3 covers 14 residues. Between the trimmed V and J ends, which lost 2 bases and 4 bases, there was a span of 11 bases. CDR3 protein: CASSYTQGITEAFF. The CDR3 coding sequence is TGTGCCAGCAGTTACACTCAGGGGATCACTGAAGCTTTCTTT.

This clonotype has only a few counts. The chain recombines TRBV30 with TRBJ1-5; maybe TRBD1 (6 bases). There are 14 residues in the CDR3. Trimming cost V 5 bases and J 2 bases, with 13 bases left between them. The germline gives CDR1 GTSNPN, CDR2 SVGIG (reference sequence). The CDR3 region has the DNA TGTGCCTGGGGGAGACAGGTTGGCAATCAGCCCCAGCATTTT. This sequence encodes CAWGRQVGNQPQHF.

This chain links TRBV7-2 with TRBJ1-2; 9 nucleotides align to TRBD1. Germline V gives CDR1 SGHTA, CDR2 FQGNSA. The CDR3 has 14 amino acids. J was trimmed by 6 bases and V by 9 bases; bases with no gene match: 11. In nucleotides, the CDR3 is TGTGCCAGTATCACCGACAGGGGGACAAATGGCTACACCTTC. It encodes CASITDRGTNGYTF. The entire variable domain, with the rest obtained from reference TRBV7-2 and TRBJ1-2, is as follows: GAGVSQSPSNKVTEKGKDVELRCDPISGHTALYWYRQSLGQGLEFLIYFQGNSAPDKSGLPSDRFSAERTGGSVSTLTIQRTQQEDSAVYLCASITDRGTNGYTFGSGTRLTVV.